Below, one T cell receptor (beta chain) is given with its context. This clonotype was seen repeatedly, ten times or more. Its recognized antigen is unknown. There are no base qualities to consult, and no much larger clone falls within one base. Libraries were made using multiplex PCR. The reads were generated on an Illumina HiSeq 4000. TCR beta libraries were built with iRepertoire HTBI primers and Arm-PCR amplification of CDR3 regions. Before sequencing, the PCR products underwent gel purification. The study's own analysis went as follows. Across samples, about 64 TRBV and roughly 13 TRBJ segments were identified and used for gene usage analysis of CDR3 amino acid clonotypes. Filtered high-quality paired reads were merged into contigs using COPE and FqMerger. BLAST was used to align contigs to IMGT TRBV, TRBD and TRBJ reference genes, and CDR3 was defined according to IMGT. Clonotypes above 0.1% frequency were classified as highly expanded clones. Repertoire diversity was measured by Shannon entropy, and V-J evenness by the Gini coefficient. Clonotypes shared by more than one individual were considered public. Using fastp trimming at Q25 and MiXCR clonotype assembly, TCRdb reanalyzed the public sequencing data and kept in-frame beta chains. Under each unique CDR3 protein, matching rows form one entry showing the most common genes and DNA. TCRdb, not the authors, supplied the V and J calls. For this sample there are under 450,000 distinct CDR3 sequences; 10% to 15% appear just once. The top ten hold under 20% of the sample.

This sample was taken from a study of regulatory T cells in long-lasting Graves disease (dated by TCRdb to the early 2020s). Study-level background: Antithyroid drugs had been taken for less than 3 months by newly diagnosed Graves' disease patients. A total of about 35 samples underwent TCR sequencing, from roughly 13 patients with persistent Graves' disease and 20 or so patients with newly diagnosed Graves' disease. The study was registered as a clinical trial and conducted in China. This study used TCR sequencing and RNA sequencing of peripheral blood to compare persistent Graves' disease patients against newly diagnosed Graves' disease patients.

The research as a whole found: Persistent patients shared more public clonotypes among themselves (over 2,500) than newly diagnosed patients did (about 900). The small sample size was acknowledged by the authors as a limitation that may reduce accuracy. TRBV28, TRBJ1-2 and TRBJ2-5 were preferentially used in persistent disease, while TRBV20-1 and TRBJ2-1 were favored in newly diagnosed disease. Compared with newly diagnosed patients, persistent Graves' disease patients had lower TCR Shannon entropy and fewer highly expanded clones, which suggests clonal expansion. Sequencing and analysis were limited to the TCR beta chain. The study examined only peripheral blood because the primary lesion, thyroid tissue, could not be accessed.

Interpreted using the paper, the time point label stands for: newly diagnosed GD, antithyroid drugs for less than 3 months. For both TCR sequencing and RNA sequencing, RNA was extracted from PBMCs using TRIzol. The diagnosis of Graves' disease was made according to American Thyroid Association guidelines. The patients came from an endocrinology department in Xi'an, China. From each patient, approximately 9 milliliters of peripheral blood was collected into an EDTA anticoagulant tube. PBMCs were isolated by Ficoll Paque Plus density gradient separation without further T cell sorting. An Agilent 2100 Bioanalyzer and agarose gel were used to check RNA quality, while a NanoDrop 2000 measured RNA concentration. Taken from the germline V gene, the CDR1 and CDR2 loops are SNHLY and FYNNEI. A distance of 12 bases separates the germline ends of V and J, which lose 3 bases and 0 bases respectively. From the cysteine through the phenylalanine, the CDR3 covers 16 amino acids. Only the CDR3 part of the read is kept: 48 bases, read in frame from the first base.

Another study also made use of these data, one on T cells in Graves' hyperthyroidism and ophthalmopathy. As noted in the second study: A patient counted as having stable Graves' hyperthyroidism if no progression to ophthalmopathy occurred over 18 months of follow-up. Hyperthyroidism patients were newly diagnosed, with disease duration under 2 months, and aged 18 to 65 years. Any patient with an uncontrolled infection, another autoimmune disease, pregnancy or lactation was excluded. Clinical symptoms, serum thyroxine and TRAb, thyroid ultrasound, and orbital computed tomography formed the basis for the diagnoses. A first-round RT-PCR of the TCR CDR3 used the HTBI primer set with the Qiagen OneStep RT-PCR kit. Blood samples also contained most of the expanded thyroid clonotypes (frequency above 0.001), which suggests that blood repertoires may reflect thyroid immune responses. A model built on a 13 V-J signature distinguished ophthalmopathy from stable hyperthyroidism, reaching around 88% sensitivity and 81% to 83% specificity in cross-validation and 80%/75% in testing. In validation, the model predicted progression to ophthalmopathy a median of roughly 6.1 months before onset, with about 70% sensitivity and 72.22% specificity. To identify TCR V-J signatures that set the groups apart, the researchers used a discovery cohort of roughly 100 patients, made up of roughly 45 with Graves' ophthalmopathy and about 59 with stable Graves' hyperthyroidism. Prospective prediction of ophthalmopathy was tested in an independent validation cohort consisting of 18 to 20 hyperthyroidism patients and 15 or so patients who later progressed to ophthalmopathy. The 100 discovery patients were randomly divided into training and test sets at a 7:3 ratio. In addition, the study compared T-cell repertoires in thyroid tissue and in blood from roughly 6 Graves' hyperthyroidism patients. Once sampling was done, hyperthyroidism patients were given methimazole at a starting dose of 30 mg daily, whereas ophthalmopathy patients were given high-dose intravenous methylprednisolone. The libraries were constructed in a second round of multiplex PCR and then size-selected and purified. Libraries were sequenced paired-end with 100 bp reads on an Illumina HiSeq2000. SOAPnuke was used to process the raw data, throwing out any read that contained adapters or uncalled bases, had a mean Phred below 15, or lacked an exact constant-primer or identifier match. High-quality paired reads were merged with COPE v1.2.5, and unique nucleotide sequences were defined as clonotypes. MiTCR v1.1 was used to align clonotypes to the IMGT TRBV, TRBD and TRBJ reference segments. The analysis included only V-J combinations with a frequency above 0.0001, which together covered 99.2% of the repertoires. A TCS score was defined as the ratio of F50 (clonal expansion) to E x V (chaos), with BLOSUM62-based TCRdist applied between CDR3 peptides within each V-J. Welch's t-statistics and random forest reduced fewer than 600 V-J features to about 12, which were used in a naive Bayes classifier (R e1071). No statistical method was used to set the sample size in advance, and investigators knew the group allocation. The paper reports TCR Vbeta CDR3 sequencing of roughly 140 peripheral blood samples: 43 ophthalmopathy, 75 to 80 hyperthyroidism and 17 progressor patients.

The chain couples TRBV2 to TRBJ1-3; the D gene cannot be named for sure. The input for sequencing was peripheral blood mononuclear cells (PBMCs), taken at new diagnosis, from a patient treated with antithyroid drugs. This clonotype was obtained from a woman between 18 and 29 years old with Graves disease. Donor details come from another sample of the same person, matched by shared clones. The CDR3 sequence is CASSEVGVRSGNTIYF. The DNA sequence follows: TGTGCCAGCAGTGAGGTCGGTGTTCGCTCTGGAAACACCATATATTTT.